These 27 T cell receptor beta chains were sequenced from one sample in a study of graft-versus-host responses after intestinal transplantation. The antigens these receptors bind are not known. TCRdb's table, derived via immunoSEQ multiplex PCR, lists solely in-frame clones and lacks some. This sample has about 90,000 clones; more than 85% occur once, and the top ten carry 0.3% to 0.35%. The sample was unstimulated CD4+ T cells sorted from spleen or lymph node cells, taken before transplant. The source is a human donor who was the organ donor for an intestinal transplant.

The chain carries TRBV19 and TRBJ2-5, with 7 bases identical to TRBD1. Germline CDR1 LNHDA, CDR2 SQIVND (reference sequence). The CDR3 loop spans 13 amino acids. V shed 11 bases, J shed 5 bases, and the junction held 11 bases outside the gene matches. The CDR3 is CAPTTGARETQYF. The CDR3 nucleotides read TGTGCCCCAACAACAGGGGCGCGGGAGACCCAGTACTTC.

This chain connects TRBV6-5 to TRBJ2-7; D remains ambiguous. The germline CDR1 and CDR2 sequences are MNHEY and SVGAGI. This CDR3 spans 12 amino acids. Trimming pared 5 bases from V and 5 bases from J, leaving 10 bases between. This CDR3 reads CASSKWSDEQYF. The CDR3 DNA reads TGTGCCAGCAGTAAGTGGAGCGACGAGCAGTACTTC.

The chain joins TRBV6-5 to TRBJ1-5; D is uncertain. The V end was cut by 5 bases, the J end by 8 bases, with 7 bases between. The length of the CDR3 is 11 residues. Germline CDR1 MNHEY, CDR2 SVGAGI. The CDR3, as DNA: TGTGCCAGCAGTACGCCGGAGCCCCAGCATTTT. It translates to CASSTPEPQHF.

This sequence joins TRBV2 and TRBJ2-3, with D possibly being TRBD1 (6 bases). Trimming cost V 8 bases and J 3 bases, with 15 bases left between them. Germline CDR1 reads SNHLY; CDR2 reads FYNNEI. This CDR3 contains 14 residues. CDR3: CASHSRGSTDTQYF. In DNA form, the CDR3 reads TGTGCCAGCCATTCGAGGGGGTCAACAGATACGCAGTATTTT.

This chain links TRBV6-1 with TRBJ1-5; maybe TRBD1 (5 bases). This CDR3 contains 15 residues. V shed 2 bases and J shed 2 bases, with 10 bases lying between them. Germline CDR1 and CDR2: MNHNS and SASEGT. The CDR3 region is CASSESGTGNQPQHF. Here the CDR3 DNA reads TGTGCCAGCAGTGAATCAGGGACTGGCAATCAGCCCCAGCATTTT.

The chain recombines TRBV29-1 with TRBJ2-3, with 9 bases matching TRBD2. V lost 3 bases, J lost 6 bases, and 4 bases stayed unmatched. CDR1 is SQVTM and CDR2 is ANQGSEA in the germline V gene. The CDR3 is made up of 13 amino acids. CDR3 amino acids: CSVEARGGDTQYF. CDR3 DNA: TGCAGCGTTGAGGCGCGGGGGGGCGATACGCAGTATTTT.

The chain uses TRBV28 and TRBJ2-5; D might be TRBD2 (5 bases). The germline V gene encodes CDR1 MDHEN and CDR2 SYDVKM. This CDR3 region has 15 residues. V lost 2 bases, J lost 2 bases, and 12 bases lay in between. CDR3 sequence: CASSLDGVAQETQYF. In DNA, the CDR3 is TGTGCCAGCAGTTTAGACGGGGTGGCTCAAGAGACCCAGTACTTC. Drawing the rest from reference TRBV28 and TRBJ2-5, the complete variable domain is DVKVTQSSRYLVKRTGEKVFLECVQDMDHENMFWYRQDPGLGLRLIYFSYDVKMKEKGDIPEGYSVSREKKERFSLILESASTNQTSMYLCASSLDGVAQETQYFGPGTRLLVL.

This clone is a singleton in its sample. The chain carries TRBV6-1 and TRBJ1-3; D gene uncertain. The CDR3 contains 17 residues. V dropped 4 bases and J dropped 0 bases, with 16 bases sitting between them. Germline V CDR1 and CDR2: MNHNS, SASEGT. CDR3 coding DNA: TGTGCCAGCAGTGTGTTCGTAGCCAGCTCCTCTGGAAACACCATATATTTT. This codes for CASSVFVASSSGNTIYF.

The sample holds one count of this clone. The rearrangement uses TRBV13 and TRBJ2-5; 10 nucleotides agree with TRBD2. This CDR3 is 17 amino acids long. CDR1 is PRHDT and CDR2 is FYEKMQ in the germline V gene (reference sequence). V trimming: 1 base; J trimming: 5 bases; junction bases outside the gene matches: 10. The CDR3 coding sequence is TGTGCCAGCAGCTTAGTTGGTAGCGGGGGGTCCTGGGAGACCCAGTACTTC. Translating it yields CASSLVGSGGSWETQYF.

The V and J genes are TRBV10-3 and TRBJ2-3; TRBD2 agrees at 11 bases. The V gene's germline CDR1 is ENHRY and CDR2 SYGVKD. Germline trimming cut 2 bases from V and 8 bases from J; bases unmatched to any gene: 3. CDR3 length: 14 residues. This CDR3 reads CAISEGLAGFTQYF. The DNA for the CDR3 is TGTGCCATCAGTGAGGGACTAGCGGGTTTTACGCAGTATTTT.

The V and J genes are TRBV10-3 and TRBJ1-1; 8 nucleotides match TRBD1. Germline loops: CDR1 ENHRY, CDR2 SYGVKD. The J segment lost 2 bases and the V segment lost 4 bases, leaving 3 bases of the junction unmatched. The CDR3 totals 14 residues. Written as DNA, the CDR3 is TGTGCCATCAGTGCCGGGACAGGAAACACTGAAGCTTTCTTT. This translates into CAISAGTGNTEAFF.

The rearrangement uses TRBV5-1 and TRBJ2-5, with TRBD1 matching over 7 bases. Germline V CDR1 and CDR2: SGHRS, YFSETQ. The V gene end was trimmed by 4 bases and the J gene end by 4 bases; junction bases not matched to a gene: 7. This CDR3 is 14 amino acids long. In DNA, the CDR3 is TGCGCCAGCAGCGAAGGAACAGGGGCAGAGACCCAGTACTTC. It yields the protein CASSEGTGAETQYF.

The chain uses TRBV15 and TRBJ1-1; D is uncertain. The CDR3 contains 15 residues. Per germline, CDR1 LNHNV and CDR2 YYDKDF (reference sequence). Trimming pared 0 bases from V and 8 bases from J, leaving 16 bases between. The CDR3 region has the DNA TGTGCCACCAGCAGAGATCTTACGCGTGAGGGAGAAGCTTTCTTT. Its translation: CATSRDLTREGEAFF.

In its sample, this clone was seen a few times. The chain joins TRBV7-9 to TRBJ1-4, with D perhaps TRBD1 (5 bases). V was trimmed by 4 bases and J by 3 bases, leaving 12 bases between them. Germline lookup yields CDR1 SEHNR and CDR2 FQNEAQ (reference sequence). CDR3 size: 15 residues. CDR3 nucleotides: TGTGCCAGCAGCTCGACAGAACTCTCTAATGAAAAACTGTTTTTT. It encodes CASSSTELSNEKLFF. Complete variable domain (other parts from reference TRBV7-9 and TRBJ1-4): DTGVSQNPRHKITKRGQNVTFRCDPISEHNRLYWYRQTLGQGPEFLTYFQNEAQLEKSRLLSDRFSAERPKGSFSTLEIQRTEQGDSAMYLCASSSTELSNEKLFFGSGTQLSVL.

This chain uses TRBV7-2 with TRBJ2-7, with 10 positions matching TRBD2. The germline CDR1 and CDR2 sequences are SGHTA and FQGNSA. With 0 bases clipped from V and 1 base from J, the junction kept 3 bases outside the gene matches. CDR3 size: 16 residues. For the CDR3, the DNA is TGTGCCAGCAGCTTAGCCGCTAGCGGGAGATCCTACGAGCAGTACTTC. Its translation: CASSLAASGRSYEQYF.

This clone was seen only once. This sequence joins TRBV9 and TRBJ2-5; TRBD2 aligns across 12 bases. Germline values: CDR1 SGDLS, CDR2 YYNGEE. With V trimmed by 7 bases and J by 2 bases, 21 bases remained unmatched. This CDR3 region has 20 residues. CDR3 loop: CASPPNKSSGRAHWQETQYF. CDR3 DNA sequence: TGTGCCAGCCCACCCAATAAATCTAGCGGGAGGGCTCACTGGCAAGAGACCCAGTACTTC.

This clone was observed once. The chain uses TRBV2 and TRBJ1-5; 7 bases are shared with TRBD1. Germline lookup yields CDR1 SNHLY and CDR2 FYNNEI. The V segment lost 6 bases and the J segment 5 bases; nucleotides outside the gene matches: 7. This CDR3 region has 14 residues. The CDR3 DNA follows: TGTGCCAGCAGACCTGGACAGGTTTATCAGCCCCAGCATTTT. It translates to CASRPGQVYQPQHF.

This clone was counted a single time. The chain recombines TRBV6-1 with TRBJ1-1; tentative D call: TRBD1 (5 bases). With 2 bases removed from V and 11 bases from J, the gap between germline ends came to 18 bases. The CDR3 length is 14 residues. Germline V gene data show CDR1 as MNHNS and CDR2 as SASEGT. CDR3 region: CASSERGSGFTAFF. As DNA, the CDR3 is TGTGCCAGCAGTGAACGGGGGTCGGGATTTACGGCTTTCTTT.

The genes are TRBV23-1 and TRBJ1-4; 8 nucleotides match TRBD1. TRBV23-1 is annotated as an ORF whose role is uncertain. The CDR3 contains 17 residues. V gave up 8 bases and J gave up 8 bases; unmatched junction bases: 19. CDR3 in DNA: TGCGCCAGCCCGACCTACCATCAGGGGGCGCGGGACGAAAAACTGTTTTTT. Protein product: CASPTYHQGARDEKLFF.

V and J are TRBV30 and TRBJ2-1; D unclear. Trimming pared 4 bases from V and 9 bases from J, leaving 19 bases between. Germline CDR1 reads GTSNPN; CDR2 reads SVGIG (reference sequence). The CDR3 loop spans 14 amino acids. The CDR3 here is CAWTVSLEYGEQFF. CDR3 sequence (DNA): TGTGCCTGGACAGTTAGTCTAGAATATGGTGAGCAGTTCTTC.

V is TRBV12-5 and J is TRBJ2-1, with 7 bases lining up with TRBD2. V lost 5 bases, J lost 3 bases, and 10 bases stayed unmatched. The CDR3 has 16 amino acids. Germline-derived CDR1 and CDR2 are LGHNT and FRNRAP. The CDR3, as DNA: TGTGCTAGTGGTCCGGAGGGACTAACGATCTACAATGAGCAGTTCTTC. As protein: CASGPEGLTIYNEQFF. Based on the CDR3 plus reference TRBV12-5 and TRBJ2-1, the full variable domain is DARVTQTPRHKVTEMGQEVTMRCQPILGHNTVFWYRQTMMQGLELLAYFRNRAPLDDSGMPKDRFSAEMPDATLATLKIQPSEPRDSAVYFCASGPEGLTIYNEQFFGPGTRLTVL.

The rearrangement links TRBV5-1 to TRBJ2-2; the D is unclear. The CDR3 extends over 13 amino acids. CDR1 is SGHRS and CDR2 is YFSETQ in the germline V gene. With 5 bases removed from V and 4 bases from J, the gap between germline ends came to 9 bases. The CDR3: CASSRLGTGELFF. In DNA form, the CDR3 reads TGCGCCAGCAGTCGCCTAGGCACCGGGGAGCTGTTTTTT.

The chain recombines TRBV11-1 with TRBJ2-6; D is possibly TRBD2 (6 bases). Trimming left V 5 bases short and J 4 bases short, with 15 bases between. The CDR3 is 16 residues long. Per germline, CDR1 SGHAT and CDR2 FQDESV (reference sequence). CDR3 residues: CASSERRATGANVLTF. CDR3 sequence (DNA): TGTGCCAGCAGCGAACGGAGGGCCACGGGGGCCAACGTCCTGACTTTC. The entire variable domain, with the rest obtained from reference TRBV11-1 and TRBJ2-6, is as follows: EAEVAQSPRYKITEKSQAVAFWCDPISGHATLYWYRQILGQGPELLVQFQDESVVDDSQLPKDRFSAERLKGVDSTLKIQPAELGDSAMYLCASSERRATGANVLTFGAGSRLTVL.

Here the CDR3 reads CASSIEGTPLNEQFF. The CDR3 nucleotides are TGTGCCAGTAGTATAGAGGGGACACCTCTTAATGAGCAGTTCTTC. The chain is built from TRBV19 and TRBJ2-1, with D possibly being TRBD1 (6 bases). The length of the CDR3 is 15 residues. The V gene lost 0 bases and the J gene lost 7 bases, with 13 bases spanning the gap. Germline values: CDR1 LNHDA, CDR2 SQIVND (reference sequence).

The chain has TRBV28 and TRBJ1-6, with D tentatively TRBD1 (5 bases). The CDR3 has 15 amino acids. Germline CDR1 MDHEN, CDR2 SYDVKM. V gave up 5 bases and J gave up 4 bases, with 12 bases separating them. The DNA for the CDR3 is TGTGCCAGCAGTCTCGGGGGGAAATATAATTCACCCCTCCACTTT. Translated: CASSLGGKYNSPLHF.

The chain is built from TRBV29-1 and TRBJ1-2; TRBD1 might be the D (6 bases). CDR1 and CDR2 from the germline V gene are SQVTM and ANQGSEA. The CDR3 spans 13 residues. Trimming shortened V by 2 bases and J by 2 bases, and 9 bases separated the two germline ends. CDR3 bases: TGCAGCGTTGAAATTGGGGGCAACTATGGCTACACCTTC. This gives the protein CSVEIGGNYGYTF.

The gene calls are TRBV6-1 and TRBJ1-1; D possibly corresponds to TRBD1 (6 bases). Deletions cut 6 bases from V and 5 bases from J, with 19 bases between. The germline CDR1 and CDR2 sequences are MNHNS and SASEGT. This CDR3 comprises 15 residues. CDR3 loop: CASSQTTGWSTEAFF. DNA of the CDR3: TGTGCCAGCAGCCAAACGACAGGTTGGAGTACTGAAGCTTTCTTT.